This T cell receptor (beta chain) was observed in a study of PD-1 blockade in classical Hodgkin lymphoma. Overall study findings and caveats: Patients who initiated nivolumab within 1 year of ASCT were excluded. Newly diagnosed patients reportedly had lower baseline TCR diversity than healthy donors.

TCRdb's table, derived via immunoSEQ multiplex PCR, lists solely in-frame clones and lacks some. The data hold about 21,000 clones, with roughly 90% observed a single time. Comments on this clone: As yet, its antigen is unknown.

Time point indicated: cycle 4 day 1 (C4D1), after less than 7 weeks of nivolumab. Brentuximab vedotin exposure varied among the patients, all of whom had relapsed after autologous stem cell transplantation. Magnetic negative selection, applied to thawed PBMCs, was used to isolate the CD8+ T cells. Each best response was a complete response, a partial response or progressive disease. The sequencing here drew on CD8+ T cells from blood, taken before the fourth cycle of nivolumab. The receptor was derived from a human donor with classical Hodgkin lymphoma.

The CDR3 nucleotides are TGTGCCAGCAGCCAAGCGCGGGATACGCAGTATTTT. Translation: CASSQARDTQYF. The chain joins TRBV14 to TRBJ2-3; no reliable D call. The CDR3 is 12 amino acids. Trimming took off 1 base at V and 6 bases at J, with 5 bases between the two ends. Germline V gene data show CDR1 as SGHDN and CDR2 as FVKESK.